A single sample gave rise to the 10 T cell receptor beta chains below, sequenced in a study of T cells in Graves' hyperthyroidism and ophthalmopathy. The TCR beta CDR3 regions underwent amplification using RNA transcripts as the source. An initial round of RT-PCR targeting the TCR CDR3 relied on the HTBI primer set. TCRdb reanalysed the multiplex PCR reads using MiXCR and keeps one entry per CDR3 protein. The repertoire consists of 300,000 or so distinct CDR3 sequences, with 21% occurring once and the leading ten covering under 55%. The sequencing input was blood. These receptors were obtained from a woman in her fifties or sixties with Graves' hyperthyroidism.

The chain has TRBV5-4 and TRBJ2-3; weak D call: TRBD1 (6 bases). Germline CDR1 and CDR2: SGHNT and YYREEE (reference sequence). The CDR3 is 15 amino acids. Trimming removed 4 bases from V and 2 bases from J, with 14 bases in between. As DNA, the CDR3 is TGTGCCAGCAGCCCTGGGACAAACCCCACAGATACGCAGTATTTT. It specifies CASSPGTNPTDTQYF.

A word on this clonotype: At one of its ends the junction is not consistent with the germline gene, which may arise from a read error. CDR3 loop: CASSPRSRSLQETQHF. CDR3 in DNA: TGTGCCAGCTCACCACGTTCCAGATCCCTCCAAGAGACCCAGCACTTC. The chain combines TRBV18 with TRBJ2-5; no definite D call. The CDR3 is 16 amino acids. Germline V gene sequence: CDR1 KGHSH, CDR2 LQKENI. The complete variable domain, with remaining parts taken from reference TRBV18 and TRBJ2-5, reads NAGVMQNPRHLVRRRGQEARLRCSPMKGHSHVYWYRQLPEEGLKFMVYLQKENIIDESGMPKERFSAEFPKEGPSILRIQQVVRGDSAAYFCASSPRSRSLQETQHFGPGTRLLVL.

This clonotype was observed many times. This chain links TRBV20-1 with TRBJ1-5; D is unclear. With 7 bases removed from V and 0 bases from J, the gap between germline ends came to 10 bases. The germline V gene has CDR1 DFQATT and CDR2 SNEGSKA (reference sequence). The CDR3 has 13 residues. The DNA of the CDR3 is TGCAGTGTTGGGAGCAATAGCAATCAGCCCCAGCATTTT. Its translation: CSVGSNSNQPQHF.

The rearrangement joins TRBV5-1 to TRBJ1-2; D is unresolved. The V gene's germline CDR1 is SGHRS and CDR2 YFSETQ. Trimming shortened V by 4 bases and J by 4 bases, and 11 bases separated the two germline ends. The CDR3 is made up of 13 amino acids. The CDR3 sequence is CASSPRPTYGYTF. The CDR3 DNA is TGCGCCAGCAGCCCCCGACCTACCTATGGCTACACCTTC. The whole variable domain, remainder taken from reference TRBV5-1 and TRBJ1-2, is KAGVTQTPRYLIKTRGQQVTLSCSPISGHRSVSWYQQTPGQGLQFLFEYFSETQRNKGNFPGRFSGRQFSNSRSEMNVSTLELGDSALYLCASSPRPTYGYTFGSGTRLTVV.

This clonotype occurred a few times. The chain combines TRBV5-4 with TRBJ2-7; no clear D. V lost 0 bases, J lost 4 bases, and 11 bases lay in between. The CDR3 consists of 14 residues. From germline, CDR1 is SGHNT and CDR2 YYREEE (reference sequence). The CDR3 DNA sequence: TGTGCCAGCAGCTTGGCCGGTCGTGGGTACGAGCAGTACTTC. Its protein is CASSLAGRGYEQYF. Full variable domain (outside the CDR3, taken from reference TRBV5-4 and TRBJ2-7): ETGVTQSPTHLIKTRGQQVTLRCSSQSGHNTVSWYQQALGQGPQFIFQYYREEENGRGNFPPRFSGLQFPNYSSELNVNALELDDSALYLCASSLAGRGYEQYFGPGTRLTVT.

This clonotype was recorded at least ten times. The chain employs TRBV5-1 and TRBJ2-7; 7 bases are a match to TRBD1. V dropped 2 bases and J dropped 5; count of bases not matched to a gene: 10. CDR1 is SGHRS, CDR2 YFSETQ, per germline. The CDR3 covers 15 residues. CDR3 DNA sequence: TGCGCCAGCAGCTTCTTAGGGGGCGTTTTCCACGAGCAGTACTTC. This translates into CASSFLGGVFHEQYF.

The chain recombines TRBV6-9 with TRBJ2-7; D gene ambiguous. The CDR3 has 13 residues. Germline V gene data show CDR1 as MNHGY and CDR2 as SVAAGI. Trimming stripped 3 bases from V and 3 bases from J, with 9 bases between. As DNA, the CDR3 is TGTGCCAGCAGTTACGAAACCTTCTACGAGCAGTACTTC. Translation: CASSYETFYEQYF.

This clonotype came up many times. The gene calls are TRBV3-1 and TRBJ1-6; 7 bases match TRBD1. The J segment lost 9 bases and the V segment lost 3 bases, leaving 8 bases of the junction unmatched. CDR3 length: 15 residues. Germline assignment: CDR1 LGHDT and CDR2 YNNKEL (reference sequence). In nucleotides, the CDR3 is TGTGCCAGCAGCCAGACGGACAGGAGAGGTTCACCCCTCCACTTT. This codes for CASSQTDRRGSPLHF.

The chain carries TRBV6-2 or TRBV6-3 and TRBJ1-5; D not certain. Germline CDR1 and CDR2: MNHEY and SVGEGT. This CDR3 is built from 14 residues. Trimming removed 5 bases at V and 0 bases at J, with 8 bases between. CDR3 nucleotides: TGTGCCAGCAGTCGAGACAATAGCAATCAGCCCCAGCATTTT. As protein: CASSRDNSNQPQHF.

This clonotype has a count of ten or more. This sequence joins TRBV28 and TRBJ2-7; tentative D call: TRBD1 (6 bases). There are 13 residues in the CDR3. Trimming removed 7 bases at V and 3 bases at J, with 13 bases between. Germline values: CDR1 MDHEN, CDR2 SYDVKM. CDR3 loop: CASTGQYLYEQYF. CDR3 nucleotide sequence: TGTGCCAGCACCGGACAGTACCTCTACGAGCAGTACTTC.